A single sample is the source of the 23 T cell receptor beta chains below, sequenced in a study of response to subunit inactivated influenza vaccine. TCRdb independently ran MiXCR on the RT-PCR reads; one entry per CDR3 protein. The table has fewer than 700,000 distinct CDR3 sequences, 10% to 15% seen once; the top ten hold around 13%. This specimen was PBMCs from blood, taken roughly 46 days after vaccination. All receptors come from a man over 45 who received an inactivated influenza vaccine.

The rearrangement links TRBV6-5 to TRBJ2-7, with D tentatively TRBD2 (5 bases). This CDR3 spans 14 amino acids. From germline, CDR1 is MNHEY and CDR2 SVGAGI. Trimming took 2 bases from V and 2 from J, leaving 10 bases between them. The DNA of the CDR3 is TGTGCCAGCAGTTACGCTAGCTCAGCCTACGAGCAGTACTTC. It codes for CASSYASSAYEQYF.

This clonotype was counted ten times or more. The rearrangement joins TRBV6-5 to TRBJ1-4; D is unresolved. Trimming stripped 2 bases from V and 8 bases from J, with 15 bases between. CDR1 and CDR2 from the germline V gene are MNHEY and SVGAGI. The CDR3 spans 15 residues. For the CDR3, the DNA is TGTGCCAGCAGTTACGACGGATACCGCCCCGAAAAACTGTTTTTT. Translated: CASSYDGYRPEKLFF.

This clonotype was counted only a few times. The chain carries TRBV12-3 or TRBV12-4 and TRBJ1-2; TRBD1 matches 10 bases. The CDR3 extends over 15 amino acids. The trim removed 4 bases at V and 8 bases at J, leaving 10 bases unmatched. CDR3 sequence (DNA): TGTGCCAGCAGTTCCCGGGACAGGGGATCAGGCGGCTACACCTTC. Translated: CASSSRDRGSGGYTF.

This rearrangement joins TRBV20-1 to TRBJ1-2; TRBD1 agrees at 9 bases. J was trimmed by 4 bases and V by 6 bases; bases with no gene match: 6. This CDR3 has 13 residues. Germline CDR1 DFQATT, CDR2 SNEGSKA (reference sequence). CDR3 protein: CSAQQGAGYGYTF. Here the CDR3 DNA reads TGCAGTGCACAACAGGGGGCGGGCTATGGCTACACCTTC.

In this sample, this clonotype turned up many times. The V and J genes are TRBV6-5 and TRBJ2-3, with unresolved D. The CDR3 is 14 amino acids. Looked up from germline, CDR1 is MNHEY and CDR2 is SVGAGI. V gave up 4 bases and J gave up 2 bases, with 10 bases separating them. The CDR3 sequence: CASSLRYITDTQYF. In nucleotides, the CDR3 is TGTGCCAGCAGTTTAAGGTATATCACAGATACGCAGTATTTT.

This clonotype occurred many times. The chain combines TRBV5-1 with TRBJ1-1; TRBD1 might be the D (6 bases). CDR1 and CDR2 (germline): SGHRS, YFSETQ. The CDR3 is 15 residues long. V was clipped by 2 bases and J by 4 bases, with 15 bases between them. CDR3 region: CASSFQTGASTEAFF. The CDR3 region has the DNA TGCGCCAGCAGCTTCCAGACGGGGGCGAGCACTGAAGCTTTCTTT.

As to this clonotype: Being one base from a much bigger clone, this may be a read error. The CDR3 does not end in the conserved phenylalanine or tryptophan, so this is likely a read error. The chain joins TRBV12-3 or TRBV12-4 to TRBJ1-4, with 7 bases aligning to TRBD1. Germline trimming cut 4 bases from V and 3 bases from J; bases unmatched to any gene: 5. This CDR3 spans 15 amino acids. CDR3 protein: CASSYSGTANEKLFL. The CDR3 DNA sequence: TGTGCCAGCAGTTATAGTGGGACAGCTAATGAAAAACTGTTTCTT.

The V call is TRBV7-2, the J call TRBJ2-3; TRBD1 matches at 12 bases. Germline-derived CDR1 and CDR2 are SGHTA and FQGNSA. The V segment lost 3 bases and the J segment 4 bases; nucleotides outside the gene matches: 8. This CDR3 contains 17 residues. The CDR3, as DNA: TGTGCCAGCAGCTTGACCGGGACAGGGGGCCCCGCAGATACGCAGTATTTT. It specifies CASSLTGTGGPADTQYF.

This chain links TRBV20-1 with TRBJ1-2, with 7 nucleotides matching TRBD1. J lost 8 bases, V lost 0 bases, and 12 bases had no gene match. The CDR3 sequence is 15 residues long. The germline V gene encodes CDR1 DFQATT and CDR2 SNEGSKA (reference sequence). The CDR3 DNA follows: TGCAGTGCTAGAGATAAGAGACAGGGTTCGGGCGGCTACACCTTC. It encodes CSARDKRQGSGGYTF.

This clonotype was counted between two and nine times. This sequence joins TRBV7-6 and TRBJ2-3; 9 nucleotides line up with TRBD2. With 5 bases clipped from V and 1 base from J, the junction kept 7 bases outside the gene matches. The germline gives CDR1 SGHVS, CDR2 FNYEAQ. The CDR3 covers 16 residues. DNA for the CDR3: TGTGCCAGCAGCCTCAGCCCTAGCGGGGGCACAGATACGCAGTATTTT. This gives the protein CASSLSPSGGTDTQYF.

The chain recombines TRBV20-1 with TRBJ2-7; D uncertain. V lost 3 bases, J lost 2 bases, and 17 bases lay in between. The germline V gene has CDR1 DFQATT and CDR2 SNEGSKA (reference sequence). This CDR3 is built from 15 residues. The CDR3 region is CSASAPVQRAYEQYF. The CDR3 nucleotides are TGCAGTGCTAGCGCCCCCGTACAGAGAGCCTACGAGCAGTACTTC.

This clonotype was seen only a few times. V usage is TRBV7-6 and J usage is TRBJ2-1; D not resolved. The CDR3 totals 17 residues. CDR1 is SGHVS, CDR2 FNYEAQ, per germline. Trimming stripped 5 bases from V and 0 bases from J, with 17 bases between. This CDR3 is CASSPHYSKSSYNEQFF. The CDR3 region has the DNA TGTGCCAGCAGCCCTCACTACAGTAAGAGCTCCTACAATGAGCAGTTCTTC. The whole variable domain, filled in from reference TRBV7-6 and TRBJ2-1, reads GAGVSQSPRYKVTKRGQDVALRCDPISGHVSLYWYRQALGQGPEFLTYFNYEAQQDKSGLPNDRFSAERPEGSISTLTIQRTEQRDSAMYRCASSPHYSKSSYNEQFFGPGTRLTVL.

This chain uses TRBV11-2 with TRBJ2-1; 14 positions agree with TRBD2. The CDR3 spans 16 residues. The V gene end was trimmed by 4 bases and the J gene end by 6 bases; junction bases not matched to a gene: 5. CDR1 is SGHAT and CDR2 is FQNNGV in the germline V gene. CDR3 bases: TGTGCCAGCAGCTCCGGACTAGCGGGAGGTCTCAATGAGCAGTTCTTC. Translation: CASSSGLAGGLNEQFF.

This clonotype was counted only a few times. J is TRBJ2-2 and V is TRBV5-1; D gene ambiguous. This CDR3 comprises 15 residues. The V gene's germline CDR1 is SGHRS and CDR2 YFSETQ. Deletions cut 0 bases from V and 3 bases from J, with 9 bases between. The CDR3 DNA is TGCGCCAGCAGCTTGGGTTTTGCCGACACCGGGGAGCTGTTTTTT. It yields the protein CASSLGFADTGELFF.

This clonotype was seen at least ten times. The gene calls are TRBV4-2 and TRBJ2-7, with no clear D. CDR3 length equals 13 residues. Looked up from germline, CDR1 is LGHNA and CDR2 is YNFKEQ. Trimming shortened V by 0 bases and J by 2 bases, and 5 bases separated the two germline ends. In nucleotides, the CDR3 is TGTGCCAGCAGCCAAGATATTCCCTACGAGCAGTACTTC. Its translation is CASSQDIPYEQYF.

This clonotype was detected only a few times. The CDR3 coding sequence is TGCATCGGGGGGGGCGCAGATACGCAGTATTTT. This sequence encodes CIGGGADTQYF. This rearrangement joins TRBV29-1 to TRBJ2-3; 8 bases match TRBD2. CDR3 length equals 11 residues. From germline, CDR1 is SQVTM and CDR2 ANQGSEA.

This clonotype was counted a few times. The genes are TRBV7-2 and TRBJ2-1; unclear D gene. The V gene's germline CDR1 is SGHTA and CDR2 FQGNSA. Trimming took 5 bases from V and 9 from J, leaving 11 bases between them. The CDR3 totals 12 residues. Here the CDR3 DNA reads TGTGCCAGCAGCCCGTCCTTCGGTGAGCAGTTCTTC. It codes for CASSPSFGEQFF.

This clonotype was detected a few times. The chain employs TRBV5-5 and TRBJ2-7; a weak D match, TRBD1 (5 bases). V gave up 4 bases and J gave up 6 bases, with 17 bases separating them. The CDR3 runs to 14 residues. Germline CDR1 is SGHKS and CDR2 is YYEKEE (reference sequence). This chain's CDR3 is CASSPLPGSGEQYF. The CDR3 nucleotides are TGTGCCAGCAGCCCGTTGCCAGGGTCTGGCGAGCAGTACTTC.

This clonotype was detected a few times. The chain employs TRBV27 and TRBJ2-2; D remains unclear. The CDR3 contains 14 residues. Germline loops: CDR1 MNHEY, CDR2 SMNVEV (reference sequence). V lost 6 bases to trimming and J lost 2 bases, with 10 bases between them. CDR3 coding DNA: TGTGCCAGCAGCACCAACTTAAACACCGGGGAGCTGTTTTTT. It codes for CASSTNLNTGELFF.

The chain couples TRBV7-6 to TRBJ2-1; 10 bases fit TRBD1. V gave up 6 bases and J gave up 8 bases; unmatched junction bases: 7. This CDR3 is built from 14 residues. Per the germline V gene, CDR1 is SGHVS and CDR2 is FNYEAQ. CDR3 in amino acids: CASSLGQGSDEQFF. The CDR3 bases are TGTGCCAGCAGTTTGGGACAGGGGTCTGATGAGCAGTTCTTC.

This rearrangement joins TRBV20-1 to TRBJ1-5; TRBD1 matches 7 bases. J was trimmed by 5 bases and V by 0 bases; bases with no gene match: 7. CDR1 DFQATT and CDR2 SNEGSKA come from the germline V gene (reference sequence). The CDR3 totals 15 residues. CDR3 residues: CSARDSGGDHQPQHF. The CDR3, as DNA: TGCAGTGCTAGAGACTCAGGGGGTGATCATCAGCCCCAGCATTTT.

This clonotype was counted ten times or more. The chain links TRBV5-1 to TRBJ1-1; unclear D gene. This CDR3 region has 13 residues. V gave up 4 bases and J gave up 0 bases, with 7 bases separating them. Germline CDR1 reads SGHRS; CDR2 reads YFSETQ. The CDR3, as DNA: TGCGCCAGCAGCCCTAACCTGAACACTGAAGCTTTCTTT. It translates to CASSPNLNTEAFF.

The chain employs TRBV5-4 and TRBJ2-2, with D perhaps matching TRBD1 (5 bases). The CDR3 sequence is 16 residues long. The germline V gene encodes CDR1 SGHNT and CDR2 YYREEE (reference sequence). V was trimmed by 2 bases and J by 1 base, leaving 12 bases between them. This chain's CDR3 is CASSFDTGWNTGELFF. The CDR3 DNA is TGTGCCAGCAGCTTTGATACAGGATGGAACACCGGGGAGCTGTTTTTT.